These T cell receptor beta chains were read from a single sample in a study of identical twins. TCRdb reprocessed the 5' RACE reads via MiXCR and lists one record per CDR3 protein. The data hold about 280,000 distinct CDR3 sequences, with under 9.5% observed a single time. Separately, the same data were catalogued under a study of yellow fever vaccine responses in identical twins.

Sequenced material: memory (CD45RO+) T cells sorted from blood. These receptor sequences come from a young woman in good health. Both conserved end residues are part of each CDR3. D genes are given only for firm matches. Size tells how often a clone was seen (once, few, many) or the class of an expanded clone, and some rows leave it out.

v_call,j_call,clone_size,d_call,cdr3_nt,cdr3_aa
TRBV12-3/TRBV12-4,TRBJ1-1,many,-,TGTGCCAGCAGTTTTCAAGAGAACACTGAAGCTTTCTTT,CASSFQENTEAFF
TRBV12-3/TRBV12-4,TRBJ2-5,many,TRBD2,TGTGCCAGCAGTCCAGCGGGAGGCTACGAGACCCAGTACTTC,CASSPAGGYETQYF
TRBV12-3/TRBV12-4,TRBJ2-5,many,TRBD2,TGTGCCAGCAGTTTACCGGGACTAGCGGTGGAGACCCAGTACTTC,CASSLPGLAVETQYF
TRBV3-1,TRBJ1-5,many,-,TGTGCCAGCAGCCTCTCCGGCAGCAATCAGCCCCAGCATTTT,CASSLSGSNQPQHF
TRBV3-1,TRBJ2-7,-,TRBD2,TGTGCCAGCAGCCCAATAGCGGGATCCGCAGGCGAGCAGTACTTC,CASSPIAGSAGEQYF
TRBV6-6,TRBJ2-7,few,-,TGTGCCAGCAGTTACTTGCACTACGAGCAGTACTTC,CASSYLHYEQYF
TRBV6-1,TRBJ1-5,few,-,TGTGCCAGCAGTGAAAGGGGCCTGAATCAGCCCCAGCATTTT,CASSERGLNQPQHF
TRBV10-3,TRBJ2-3,-,TRBD1,TGTGCCATCAGTGACCCGGGACAGGGTCCAGATACGCAGTATTTT,CAISDPGQGPDTQYF
TRBV2,TRBJ2-3,-,TRBD2,TGTGCCAGCTGCGGGACTATTGTCGATACGCAGTATTTT,CASCGTIVDTQYF
TRBV6-1,TRBJ2-6,-,-,TGTGCCAGCAGAGTTTCTGGGGCCAACGTCCTGACTTTC,CASRVSGANVLTF
TRBV20-1,TRBJ1-5,many,-,TGCAGTGCTAGCCGTGGGGCTAATCAGCCCCAGCATTTT,CSASRGANQPQHF
TRBV5-4,TRBJ2-1,-,-,TGTGCCAGCAGCTTTGGAGGAGGCAATCCCCGTTCCTACAATGAGCAGTTCTTC,CASSFGGGNPRSYNEQFF
TRBV20-1,TRBJ2-1,-,TRBD2,TGCAGTGCTAGAGTGATGGGAATCTCGCGGGGGGTCGGTGGTTTCAATGAGCAGTTCTTC,CSARVMGISRGVGGFNEQFF